This T cell receptor beta chain was captured by sequencing in a study of blood T cells in healthy people across ages. Whole-study findings and limits: The authors considered diversity estimates from one million T cells to be underestimates.

Alongside a J-beta primer mix, a sample-barcoded 5' primer served in a second PCR lasting about 6 to 11 cycles. The template-switch adaptor was a 5' adaptor with 12 random nucleotides. It tagged each cDNA molecule. Using its own MiXCR run on the 5' RACE reads, TCRdb lists one record per CDR3 protein. The repertoire consists of around 1.5 million distinct CDR3 sequences, with around 39% occurring once and the leading ten covering approximately 7.9%. Points on this clonotype: What it binds is unknown.

The CDR3 spans 15 residues. Germline V gene sequence: CDR1 LGHDT, CDR2 YNNKEL (reference sequence). The V gene end was trimmed by 4 bases and the J gene end by 4 bases; junction bases not matched to a gene: 3. Input material: blood. The receptor's source is a woman between 18 and 29 years old in good health. The rearrangement links TRBV3-1 to TRBJ2-2, with TRBD2 matching over 10 bases. CDR3: CASSRTSGITGELFF. The CDR3 DNA reads as TGTGCCAGCAGCCGGACTAGCGGCATCACCGGGGAGCTGTTTTTT.